This T cell receptor (beta chain) was profiled in a study of blood T cell repertoires in COVID-19. Study-wide background: Sites across the United States, Italy and Spain contributed samples from acute and convalescent COVID-19. From T cells, B-cell-depleted T cells, or PBMCs came the material, which was cDNA or gDNA.

Germline-derived CDR1 and CDR2 are MNHNY and SVGAGI (reference sequence). J gave up 5 bases and V 5 bases, and 6 bases lay outside the gene matches. The CDR3 consists of 15 residues. In the source study's methods: Researchers report that nucleated cell counts were estimated from reference gene primer amplification. The method was immunoSEQ multiplex PCR; TCRdb's version includes in-frame clones alone and lacks a portion of them. V and J calls and clone size follow that table, whereas D and trimming were derived from the DNA. The profile shows fewer than 40,000 clones, over 80% of them singletons. The genes are TRBV6-6 and TRBJ1-2; 12 nucleotides agree with TRBD1. The source of this sequence is a human donor in a cohort sampled during active COVID-19. Sequencing was performed on peripheral blood. This CDR3 reads CASSRDRGRGYGYTF. The CDR3 region has the DNA TGTGCCAGCAGTCGGGACAGGGGGCGAGGGTATGGCTACACCTTC.